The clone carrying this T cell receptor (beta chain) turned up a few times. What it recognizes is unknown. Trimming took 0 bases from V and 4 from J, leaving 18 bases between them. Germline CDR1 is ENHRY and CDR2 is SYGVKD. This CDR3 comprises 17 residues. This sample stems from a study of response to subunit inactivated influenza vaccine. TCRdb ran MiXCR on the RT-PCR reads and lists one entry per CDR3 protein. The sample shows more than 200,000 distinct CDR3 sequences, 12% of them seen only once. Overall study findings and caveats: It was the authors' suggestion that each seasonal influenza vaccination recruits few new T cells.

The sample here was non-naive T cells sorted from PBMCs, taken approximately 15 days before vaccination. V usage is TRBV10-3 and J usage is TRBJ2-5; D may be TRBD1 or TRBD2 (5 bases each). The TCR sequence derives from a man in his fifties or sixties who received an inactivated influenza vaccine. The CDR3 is CAISESHAARGLETQYF. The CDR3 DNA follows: TGTGCCATCAGTGAGTCTCACGCAGCGAGGGGCCTAGAGACCCAGTACTTC.